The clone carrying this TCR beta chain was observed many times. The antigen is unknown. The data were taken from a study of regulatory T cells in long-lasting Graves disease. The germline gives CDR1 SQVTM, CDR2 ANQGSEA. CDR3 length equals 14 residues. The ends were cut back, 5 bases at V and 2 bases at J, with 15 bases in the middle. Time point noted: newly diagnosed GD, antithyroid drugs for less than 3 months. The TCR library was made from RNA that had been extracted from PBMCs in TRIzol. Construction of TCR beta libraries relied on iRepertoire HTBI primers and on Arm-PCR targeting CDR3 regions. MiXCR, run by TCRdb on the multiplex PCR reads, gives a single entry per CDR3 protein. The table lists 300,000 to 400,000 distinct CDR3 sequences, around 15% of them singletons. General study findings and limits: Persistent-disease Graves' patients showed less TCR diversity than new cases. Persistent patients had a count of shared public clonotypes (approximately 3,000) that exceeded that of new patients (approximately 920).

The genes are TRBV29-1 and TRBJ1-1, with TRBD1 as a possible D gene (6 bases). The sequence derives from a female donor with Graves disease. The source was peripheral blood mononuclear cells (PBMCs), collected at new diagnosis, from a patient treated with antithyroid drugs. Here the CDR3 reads CSVSSWGGNTEAFF. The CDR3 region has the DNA TGCAGCGTTTCTAGCTGGGGGGGCAACACTGAAGCTTTCTTT.